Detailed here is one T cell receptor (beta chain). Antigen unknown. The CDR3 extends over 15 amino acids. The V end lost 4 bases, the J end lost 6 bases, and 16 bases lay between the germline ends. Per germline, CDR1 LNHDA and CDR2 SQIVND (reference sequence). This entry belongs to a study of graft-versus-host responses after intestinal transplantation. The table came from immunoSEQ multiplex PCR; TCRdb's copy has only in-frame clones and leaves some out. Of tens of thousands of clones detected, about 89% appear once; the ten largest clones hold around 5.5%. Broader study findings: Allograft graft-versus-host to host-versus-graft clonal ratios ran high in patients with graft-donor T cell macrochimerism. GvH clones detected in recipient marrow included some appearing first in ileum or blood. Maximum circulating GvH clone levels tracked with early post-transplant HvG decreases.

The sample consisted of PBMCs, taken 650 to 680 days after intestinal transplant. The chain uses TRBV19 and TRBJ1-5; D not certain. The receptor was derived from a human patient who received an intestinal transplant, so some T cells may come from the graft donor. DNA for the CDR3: TGTGCCAGTAGTAAGGAGTTCGGGATGGGTCAGCCCCAGCATTTT. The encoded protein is CASSKEFGMGQPQHF.